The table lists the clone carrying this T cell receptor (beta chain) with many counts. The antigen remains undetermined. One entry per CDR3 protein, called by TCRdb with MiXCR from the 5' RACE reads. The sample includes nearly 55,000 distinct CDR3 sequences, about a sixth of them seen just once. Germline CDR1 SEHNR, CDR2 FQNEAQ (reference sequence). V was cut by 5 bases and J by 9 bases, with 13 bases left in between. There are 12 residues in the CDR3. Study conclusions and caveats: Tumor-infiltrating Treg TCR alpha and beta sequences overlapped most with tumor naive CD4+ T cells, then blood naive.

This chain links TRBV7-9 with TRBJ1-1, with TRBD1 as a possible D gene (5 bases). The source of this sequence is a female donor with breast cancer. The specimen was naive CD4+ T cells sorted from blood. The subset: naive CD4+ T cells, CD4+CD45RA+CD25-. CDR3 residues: CASSLEVGQAFF. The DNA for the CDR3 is TGTGCCAGCAGCCTCGAAGTGGGGCAAGCTTTCTTT.